This TCR beta chain was retrieved from a study of T cell repertoires in aging, cancer and after chemotherapy. Study in general: Pre- and post-chemotherapy samples were paired from chronic lymphocytic leukemia patients treated with fludarabine- or bendamustine-based regimens. Regarding the study as a whole: In each cancer cohort, median generation probability increased across chemotherapy, suggesting thymic output rebounded. In cancer patients, declining TCR diversity with age involved lost richness and lost evenness.

Peripheral blood genomic DNA, not sorted cells or RNA, was the template. This CDR3 comprises 14 residues. From germline, CDR1 is SQVTM and CDR2 ANQGSEA. V was shortened by 6 bases and J by 1 base, with 12 bases between the two germline ends. Regarding this clonotype: Its antigen is unidentified.

TRB rearrangements spanning V, D and J were amplified using mixed TRB-A/B primers. A single record per CDR3 protein comes from TCRdb applying MiXCR to the multiplex PCR reads. The table lists 3,000 or so distinct CDR3 sequences, approximately 42% of them singletons, with approximately 30% in the top ten. The clonotype was recovered from a human donor with a blood cancer. The V and J genes are TRBV29-1 and TRBJ2-2; D may be TRBD2 (5 bases). The sample was blood. The CDR3: CSVQARGNTGELFF. CDR3 nucleotides: TGCAGCGTCCAGGCCCGGGGGAACACCGGGGAGCTGTTTTTT.